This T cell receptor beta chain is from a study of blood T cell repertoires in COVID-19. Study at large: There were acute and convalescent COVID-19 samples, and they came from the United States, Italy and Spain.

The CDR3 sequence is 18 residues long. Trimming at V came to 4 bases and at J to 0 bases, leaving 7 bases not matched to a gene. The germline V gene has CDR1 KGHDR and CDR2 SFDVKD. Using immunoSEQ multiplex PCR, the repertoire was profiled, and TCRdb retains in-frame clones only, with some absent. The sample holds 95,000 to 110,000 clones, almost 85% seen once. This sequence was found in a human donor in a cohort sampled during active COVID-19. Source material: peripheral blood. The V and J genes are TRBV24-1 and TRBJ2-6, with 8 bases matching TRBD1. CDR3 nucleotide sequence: TGTGCCACCAGTGAAACCGGGACAGGCGTCTCTGGGGCCAACGTCCTGACTTTC. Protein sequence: CATSETGTGVSGANVLTF.